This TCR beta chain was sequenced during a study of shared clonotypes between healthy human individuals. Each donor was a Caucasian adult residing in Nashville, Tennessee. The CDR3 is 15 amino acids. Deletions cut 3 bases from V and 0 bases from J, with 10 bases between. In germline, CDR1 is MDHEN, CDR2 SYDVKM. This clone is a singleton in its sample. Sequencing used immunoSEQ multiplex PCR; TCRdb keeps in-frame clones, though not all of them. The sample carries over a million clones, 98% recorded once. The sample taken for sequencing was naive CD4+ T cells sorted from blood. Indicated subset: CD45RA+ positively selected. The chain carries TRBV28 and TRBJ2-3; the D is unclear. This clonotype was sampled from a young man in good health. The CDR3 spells CASSFGQESTDTQYF. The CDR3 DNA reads TGTGCCAGCAGTTTTGGGCAGGAGAGCACAGATACGCAGTATTTT.